The sample holds one count of the clone carrying this TCR beta chain. Assay used: immunoSEQ multiplex PCR; TCRdb lists only in-frame clones, some missing. In the table there are 15,000 or so clones, around 91% of which are singletons. The data belong to a study of a mutant IDH1 vaccine in newly diagnosed glioma. Turning to the study itself: Sex among treated patients split roughly 62% male, 37.5% female; mean age was around 40 years.

Time point defined: baseline, week 1 (first vaccination visit). Specified treatment: pre-vaccination baseline after standard-of-care therapy. This CDR3 is 14 amino acids long. The ends were cut back, 7 bases at V and 4 bases at J, with 16 bases in the middle. CDR1 and CDR2 (germline): MDHEN, SYDVKM. Sequenced material: PBMCs, taken from a glioma patient treated with radiotherapy, temozolomide or both. This receptor was taken from a woman between 40 and 55 years old with glioma. Some clones in this sample may be carry-over from other donors' samples. The chain uses TRBV28 and TRBJ1-2, with D perhaps TRBD1 (6 bases). CDR3 sequence (DNA): TGTGCCAGCAACTGGAACAGGGAGAGCTATGGCTACACCTTC. This encodes CASNWNRESYGYTF.